This T cell receptor (beta chain) was captured by sequencing in a study of T cell responses to AZD1222 COVID-19 vaccine. Overall study results and limits: Unmutated variant regions are reportedly targeted by nearly half of spike-specific TCRs. White British donors predominated, females outnumbered males, and clonal diversity was possibly underestimated.

Concerning this clone itself: Antigen: not known.

Assay: immunoSEQ multiplex PCR; the TCRdb copy retains only in-frame clones and omits some. The sample lists approximately 200,000 clones, around 94% occurring once. Trimming pared 6 bases from V and 2 bases from J, leaving 1 base between. The CDR3 is 10 amino acids. Germline V lookup: CDR1 SGHTA, CDR2 FQGTGA. The sample in question was peripheral blood, obtained 28 days after the second dose of the MenACWY control vaccine. The clonotype originates from an adult who received the MenACWY meningococcal vaccine as a control. The genes are TRBV7-3 and TRBJ1-1, with D unclear. CDR3 coding DNA: TGTGCCAGCAGAAACACTGAAGCTTTCTTT. As protein: CASRNTEAFF.